A selection of T cell receptor beta chains follows, all from one sample in a study of Ad26.COV2.S vaccination and SARS-CoV-2 variants. Data came from immunoSEQ multiplex PCR; TCRdb stores just in-frame clones and leaves some out. Among approximately 420,000 clones listed, approximately 90% were seen once. This material consisted of peripheral blood, taken in a trial of Ad26.COV2.S vaccine versus placebo. These receptors all stem from a person aged 18 to 59 who received the Ad26.COV2.S COVID-19 vaccine or a placebo. Each CDR3 is given with its conserved first and last residue. D genes are given only for firm matches.

v_call | d_call | cdr3_aa
TRBV23-1 | - | CARVLGEQPQHF
TRBV7-9 | - | CASSPPPGVGDFYEQYF
TRBV7-9 | - | CASSSRGVQFF
TRBV6-2/TRBV6-3 | TRBD1 | CASSTRQGHQDEQFF
TRBV19 | - | CASSPDMDGEETQYF
TRBV7-9 | - | CASSLSSSVDSGNTIYF
TRBV7-2 | - | CASSLSSGRTDTQYF
TRBV6-4 | TRBD1 | CASSDTGTANEKLFF
TRBV11-3 | TRBD1 | CASSLGGQTEQYF
TRBV19 | TRBD1 | CASSIGTGKTDTQYF
TRBV4-3 | - | CASSQQGSGANVLTF
TRBV15 | - | CATSRETGNQPQHF
TRBV11-2 | - | CASSLMPGENTGELFF
TRBV2 | - | CASSDDRAGETQYF
TRBV28 | - | CASREPGLNEQFF
TRBV25-1 | - | CASSEFRDLNSPLHF
TRBV7-9 | - | CASSRFGVQETQYF
TRBV6-2/TRBV6-3 | - | CASSYSQGTGELFF
TRBV19 | TRBD1 | CASSAASDRGLPTDTQYF
TRBV28 | TRBD2 | CASSAGREAISQYF
TRBV7-9 | TRBD1 | CASSLSAGDRRNEKLFF
TRBV7-3 | - | CASSPPGAPTGELFF
TRBV23-1 | TRBD1 | CASVRDSDGYGYTF
TRBV7-2 | TRBD2 | CASSPGGGTGRETQYF
TRBV4-2 | - | CASSQGNTEAFF
TRBV15 | - | CATSPGTKNTEAFF
TRBV3-1/TRBV3-2 | - | CASSQMVKEAQYF
TRBV5-1 | - | CASSSTGTGNSPLHF
TRBV9 | TRBD1 | CASSVTGQTSYEQYF
TRBV28 | TRBD2 | CASSLGTSGVPYEQYF
TRBV5-1 | TRBD2 | CASSLGRGGGTDTQYF
TRBV6-2/TRBV6-3 | - | CASSPYYEQYF
TRBV3-1/TRBV3-2 | - | CASSQVGAGIGTEAFF
TRBV19 | - | CASSIPMGKNQPQHF
TRBV7-6 | TRBD1 | CASSPRGLMGYTF
TRBV24-1 | - | CATSGSDSYEQYF
TRBV27 | - | CASTLWGRGRNQPQHF
TRBV6-2/TRBV6-3 | - | CASSQSAGVERAYGYTF
TRBV7-2 | TRBD2 | CASSWGGEETQYF